This T cell receptor beta chain was observed in a study of OX40 agonist ivuxolimab in advanced cancers. Across the study: Clinicians treated patients with ivuxolimab, an agonistic anti-OX40 (CD134) antibody. Patients were treated with intravenous ivuxolimab, dosed at 0.01 to 10 mg/kg and infused every 2 weeks. Earlier treatment with anti-PD-1, anti-PD-L1 or anti-CTLA-4 was permitted, and under 50% had received some. Study observations and caveats: Both blood CD4+ and CD8+ T cells showed clonal growth by week 6 at 0.1 to 3.0 mg/kg.

Clones were read by immunoSEQ multiplex PCR, and TCRdb kept only the in-frame ones, dropping some. The profile shows 70,000 to 80,000 clones, over 70% of them singletons. Between the trimmed V and J ends, which lost 1 base and 6 bases, there was a span of 10 bases. Germline-derived CDR1 and CDR2 are SGHVS and FQNEAQ. This CDR3 spans 14 amino acids. Worth noting for this clone: Antigen unknown.

The source was CD4+ or CD8+ T cells sorted from blood, collected in a trial of the OX40 agonist ivuxolimab. This receptor was taken from an adult with an advanced solid tumor such as melanoma, head and neck, liver or kidney cancer. The chain employs TRBV7-8 and TRBJ1-5; weak D call: TRBD1 (5 bases). In DNA form, the CDR3 reads TGTGCCAGCAGCTTAGAGCAGGGTAGTCAGCCCCAGCATTTT. It yields the protein CASSLEQGSQPQHF.